The 19 T cell receptor beta chains below all came from one sample that was sequenced in a study of CD4 T cells in relation to SARS-CoV-2 and coronaviruses. The unexposed donors gave CD4+ T cells in about 2010-2019, prior to COVID-19. Isolation of CD4+ T cells took place after around 11 days in culture. No antigen is known for these receptors. Sequencing used immunoSEQ multiplex PCR; TCRdb keeps in-frame clones, though not all of them. The sample shows just under 20,000 clones, around 81% of them seen only once. What was sequenced was CD4+ T cells from PBMCs, cultured in vitro. The receptors originated from a human donor in good health.

The chain recombines TRBV6-5 with TRBJ2-7; 9 bases line up with TRBD1. V dropped 6 bases and J dropped 5; count of bases not matched to a gene: 8. Per the germline V gene, CDR1 is MNHEY and CDR2 is SVGAGI. This CDR3 is built from 14 residues. CDR3 coding DNA: TGTGCCAGCAGGCGGGGGACAGGGAGTCACGAGCAGTACTTC. It translates to CASRRGTGSHEQYF.

The chain recombines TRBV6-2 or TRBV6-3 with TRBJ1-5; D remains ambiguous. Trimming cost V 4 bases and J 5 bases, with 9 bases left between them. This CDR3 has 13 amino acids. The germline gives CDR1 MNHEY, CDR2 SVGEGT. The CDR3 reads CASSSAGYQPQHF. In DNA, the CDR3 is TGTGCCAGCAGTTCTGCCGGTTATCAGCCCCAGCATTTT.

The chain's CDR3 is CSVKGKPGQGTLGYEQYF. For the CDR3, the DNA is TGCAGCGTTAAGGGAAAGCCGGGACAGGGAACCCTAGGGTACGAGCAGTACTTC. The rearrangement uses TRBV29-1 and TRBJ2-7, with 9 bases aligning to TRBD1. V was clipped by 5 bases and J by 4 bases; unmatched bases: 21. The germline V gene has CDR1 SQVTM and CDR2 ANQGSEA. The CDR3 loop spans 18 amino acids.

The chain recombines TRBV3-1 (or the pseudogene TRBV3-2) with TRBJ1-5, with a possible D match to TRBD1 (6 bases). Germline V gene sequence: CDR1 LGHDT, CDR2 YNNKEL (reference sequence). CDR3 length: 15 residues. V was pared by 1 base and J by 6 bases, with 13 bases between. The CDR3, as DNA: TGTGCCAGCAGCCAAGGACTTCAGGGGAGTCAGCCCCAGCATTTT. This codes for CASSQGLQGSQPQHF.

V and J are TRBV4-3 and TRBJ1-1, with a weak D call TRBD1 (5 bases). This CDR3 is 16 amino acids long. Per the germline V gene, CDR1 is LGHNA and CDR2 is YSLEER. V gave up 0 bases and J gave up 3 bases, with 14 bases separating them. CDR3 nucleotides: TGCGCCAGCAGCCAAGATCCGCAGGGAAGGTACACTGAAGCTTTCTTT. Protein sequence: CASSQDPQGRYTEAFF.

The gene calls are TRBV7-9 and TRBJ2-7, with D unclear. The ends were cut back, 6 bases at V and 5 bases at J, with 11 bases in the middle. Germline-derived CDR1 and CDR2 are SEHNR and FQNEAQ (reference sequence). There are 12 residues in the CDR3. CDR3 sequence reads: CASRGWGNEQYF. In DNA form, the CDR3 reads TGTGCCAGCAGGGGATGGGGAAACGAGCAGTACTTC.

This clone was seen just once. The chain recombines TRBV18 with TRBJ2-3, with 7 bases identical to TRBD2. CDR1 is KGHSH, CDR2 LQKENI, per germline. CDR3 length: 17 residues. V trimming: 3 bases; J trimming: 4 bases; junction bases outside the gene matches: 13. Here the CDR3 DNA reads TGTGCCAGCTCACCGCCAAATGAAATAGCGGGCCCAGATACGCAGTATTTT. Amino acid sequence: CASSPPNEIAGPDTQYF.

The rearrangement links TRBV9 to TRBJ2-3, with TRBD2 identical over 7 bases. Per germline, CDR1 SGDLS and CDR2 YYNGEE. The trim removed 0 bases at V and 2 bases at J, leaving 6 bases unmatched. The CDR3 runs 16 residues. The DNA of the CDR3 is TGTGCCAGCAGCGTAGCTGGGAGCGGGGTCACAGATACGCAGTATTTT. Translating it yields CASSVAGSGVTDTQYF.

V usage is TRBV7-3 and J usage is TRBJ2-1; 9 nucleotides line up with TRBD2. This CDR3 is 14 amino acids long. CDR1 is SGHTA, CDR2 FQGTGA, per germline. V gave up 5 bases and J gave up 10 bases; unmatched junction bases: 9. The CDR3 sequence: CASSRDLAGREQFF. In DNA form, the CDR3 reads TGTGCCAGCAGCCGCGACCTAGCGGGACGAGAGCAGTTCTTC. Complete variable domain (other parts from reference TRBV7-3 and TRBJ2-1): GAGVSQTPSNKVTEKGKYVELRCDPISGHTALYWYRQSLGQGPEFLIYFQGTGAADDSGLPNDRFFAVRPEGSVSTLKIQRTERGDSAVYLCASSRDLAGREQFFGPGTRLTVL.

This clone has just one count. The chain uses TRBV5-4 and TRBJ1-4; D is undetermined. Trimming stripped 2 bases from V and 4 bases from J, with 9 bases between. The CDR3 is 14 residues long. The germline V gene encodes CDR1 SGHNT and CDR2 YYREEE (reference sequence). The CDR3 region is CASSFGGSNEKLFF. The CDR3 region has the DNA TGTGCCAGCAGCTTTGGCGGTAGTAATGAAAAACTGTTTTTT.

V and J are TRBV12-3 or TRBV12-4 and TRBJ2-1; tentative D call: TRBD2 (5 bases). CDR3 length: 13 residues. V shed 6 bases and J shed 6 bases, with 12 bases lying between them. CDR3 sequence reads: CASSELATNEQFF. In nucleotides, the CDR3 is TGTGCCAGCAGCGAGCTAGCTACCAATGAGCAGTTCTTC.

This clone was observed once. The gene calls are TRBV23-1 and TRBJ2-5; either TRBD1 or TRBD2 may fit D (5 bases each). TRBV23-1 is identified as an open reading frame with a role that is uncertain. The germline V and J ends were trimmed by 2 bases and 4 bases, with 20 bases remaining between them. CDR3 length: 17 amino acids. The CDR3 bases are TGCGCCAGCAGTCAAATGGGGCACGGGGCATGCGGAGAGACCCAGTACTTC. Protein sequence: CASSQMGHGACGETQYF.

This clone was picked up a small number of times. As DNA, the CDR3 is TGCGCCAGCAGCTTGGGACAGGATCCACCTGGCGAGCAGTACTTC. Translated, it gives CASSLGQDPPGEQYF. The J gene is TRBJ2-7, the V gene TRBV5-1; weak D call: TRBD1 (6 bases). This CDR3 region has 15 residues. The germline gives CDR1 SGHRS, CDR2 YFSETQ. Trimming took off 0 bases at V and 6 bases at J, with 16 bases between the two ends.

The chain uses TRBV29-1 and TRBJ1-1; possible D gene TRBD1, 5 bases. This CDR3 is built from 14 residues. Germline CDR1 is SQVTM and CDR2 is ANQGSEA. The ends were cut back, 7 bases at V and 6 bases at J, with 21 bases in the middle. The CDR3 reads CSANPSHGGAEAFF. CDR3 coding DNA: TGCAGCGCCAACCCATCTCACGGGGGGGCTGAAGCTTTCTTT.

The chain employs TRBV27 and TRBJ2-7; a weak D match, TRBD2 (6 bases). V was trimmed by 6 bases and J by 3 bases, leaving 15 bases between them. The V gene's germline CDR1 is MNHEY and CDR2 SMNVEV (reference sequence). CDR3 length: 14 residues. The CDR3 spells CASRPLGGIYEQYF. The CDR3 nucleotides are TGTGCCAGCAGACCCCTCGGCGGGATCTACGAGCAGTACTTC.

The rearrangement uses TRBV27 and TRBJ2-3; 8 bases match TRBD2. Germline CDR1 is MNHEY and CDR2 is SMNVEV (reference sequence). Trimming took 7 bases from V and 0 from J; bases not matched to a gene: 9. The CDR3 sequence is 16 residues long. The CDR3 coding sequence is TGTGCCAGCACGTCCGGGGGGGCCGGAAGCACAGATACGCAGTATTTT. Protein product: CASTSGGAGSTDTQYF.

The rearrangement joins TRBV2 to TRBJ2-3; D gene ambiguous. Trimming took 4 bases from V and 0 from J, leaving 8 bases between them. From germline, CDR1 is SNHLY and CDR2 FYNNEI. CDR3 length equals 14 residues. DNA of the CDR3: TGTGCCAGCAGTGTAAGACTCAGCACAGATACGCAGTATTTT. This translates into CASSVRLSTDTQYF.

For the CDR3, the DNA is TGTGCCAGCACCCCGACTAGACAGAATGAGCAGTTCTTC. Translated: CASTPTRQNEQFF. The chain uses TRBV2 and TRBJ2-1; D perhaps matches TRBD2 (6 bases). Trimming stripped 7 bases from V and 7 bases from J, with 14 bases between. CDR1 is SNHLY and CDR2 is FYNNEI in the germline V gene. The CDR3 runs to 13 residues.

The V gene is TRBV6-2 or TRBV6-3, the J gene TRBJ1-5, with unresolved D. The CDR3 spans 16 residues. Germline V gene sequence: CDR1 MNHEY, CDR2 SVGEGT. Trimming stripped 4 bases from V and 0 bases from J, with 13 bases between. The CDR3 loop reads CASSFGRMHSNQPQHF. The CDR3 nucleotides read TGTGCCAGCAGTTTCGGACGGATGCATAGCAATCAGCCCCAGCATTTT.